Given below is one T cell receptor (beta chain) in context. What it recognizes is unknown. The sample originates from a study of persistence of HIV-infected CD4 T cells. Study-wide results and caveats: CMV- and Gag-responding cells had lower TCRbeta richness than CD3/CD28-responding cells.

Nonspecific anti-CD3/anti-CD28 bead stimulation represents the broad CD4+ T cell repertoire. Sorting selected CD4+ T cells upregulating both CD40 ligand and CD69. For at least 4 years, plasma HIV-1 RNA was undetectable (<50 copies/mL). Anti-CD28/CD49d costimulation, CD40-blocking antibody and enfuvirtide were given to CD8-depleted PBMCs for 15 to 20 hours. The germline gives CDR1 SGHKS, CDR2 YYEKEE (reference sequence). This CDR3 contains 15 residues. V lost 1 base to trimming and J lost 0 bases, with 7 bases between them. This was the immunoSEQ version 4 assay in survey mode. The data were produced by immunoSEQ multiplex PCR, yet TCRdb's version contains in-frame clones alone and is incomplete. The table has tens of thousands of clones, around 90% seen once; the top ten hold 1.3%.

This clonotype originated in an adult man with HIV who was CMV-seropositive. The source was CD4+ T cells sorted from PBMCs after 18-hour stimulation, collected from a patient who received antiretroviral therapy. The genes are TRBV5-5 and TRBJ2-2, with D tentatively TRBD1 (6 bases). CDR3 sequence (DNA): TGTGCCAGCAGCTTGCGGGACACGAACACCGGGGAGCTGTTTTTT. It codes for CASSLRDTNTGELFF.